The next 10 T cell receptor beta chains were all read from a single sample in a study of T-cell reconstitution after alpha-beta-depleted transplantation in children. Researchers prepared the TCRbeta library using unique molecular identifiers, the study reports. One entry per CDR3 protein results from TCRdb running MiXCR on the PCR reads. The sample has around 340,000 distinct CDR3 sequences, 13% seen once. This specimen was PBMCs, taken from the stem cell graft. These receptors came from a human donor who donated a stem cell graft to a child with Fanconi anemia.

This clonotype was seen a handful of times. This chain joins TRBV20-1 and TRBJ2-3; D may correspond to TRBD1 or TRBD2 (5 bases each). This CDR3 comprises 13 residues. Between the trimmed V and J ends, which lost 3 bases and 5 bases, there was a span of 12 bases. CDR1 DFQATT and CDR2 SNEGSKA come from the germline V gene (reference sequence). The CDR3 DNA sequence: TGCAGTGCTAGGAGGAAGAGGGGAGATACGCAGTATTTT. This sequence encodes CSARRKRGDTQYF.

The V gene is TRBV20-1, the J gene TRBJ1-1; the D is unclear. The CDR3 is 14 amino acids. Germline CDR1 and CDR2: DFQATT and SNEGSKA (reference sequence). Trimming pared 0 bases from V and 1 base from J, leaving 9 bases between. CDR3 sequence reads: CSARDKTANTEAFF. The CDR3 coding sequence is TGCAGTGCTAGAGATAAAACAGCGAACACTGAAGCTTTCTTT.

This chain uses TRBV28 with TRBJ1-5; TRBD1 might be the D (5 bases). Germline-derived CDR1 and CDR2 are MDHEN and SYDVKM. CDR3 length: 16 amino acids. V was shortened by 2 bases and J by 9 bases, with 20 bases between the two germline ends. CDR3 in amino acids: CASSLGGGQAGRPQHF. The CDR3 DNA reads TGTGCCAGCAGTTTAGGGGGAGGGCAGGCGGGTAGGCCCCAGCATTTT.

This clonotype was seen ten or more times. The genes are TRBV20-1 and TRBJ2-5, with 8 bases matching TRBD1. V gave up 3 bases and J gave up 3 bases; unmatched junction bases: 3. CDR1 is DFQATT and CDR2 is SNEGSKA in the germline V gene (reference sequence). The CDR3 loop spans 13 amino acids. CDR3 sequence (DNA): TGCAGTGCTAGGCTGACAGGGGAAGAGACCCAGTACTTC. It specifies CSARLTGEETQYF.

This clonotype was counted only a few times. The genes are TRBV12-3 or TRBV12-4 and TRBJ2-2; maybe TRBD1 (5 bases). This CDR3 spans 16 amino acids. Trimming stripped 3 bases from V and 6 bases from J, with 17 bases between. The CDR3, as DNA: TGTGCCAGCAGTTTTCGGACGCCCGCAGGGCCCGGGGAGCTGTTTTTT. It codes for CASSFRTPAGPGELFF.

This clonotype was counted a few times. The chain carries TRBV7-8 and TRBJ1-3; D gene ambiguous. In germline, CDR1 is SGHVS, CDR2 FQNEAQ. V was shortened by 5 bases and J by 8 bases, with 10 bases between the two germline ends. The CDR3 consists of 12 residues. The CDR3 is CASSPSWDTIYF. CDR3 bases: TGTGCCAGCAGCCCCTCTTGGGACACCATATATTTT.

Only a few counts were recorded for this clonotype. V is TRBV10-3 and J is TRBJ1-2; possible D gene TRBD1, 5 bases. CDR1 ENHRY and CDR2 SYGVKD come from the germline V gene. The CDR3 length is 13 residues. Trimming pared 10 bases from V and 5 bases from J, leaving 17 bases between. CDR3 DNA sequence: TGTGCCACTTATTGGGACGGGAAATATGGCTACACCTTC. Translated, it gives CATYWDGKYGYTF.

The chain carries TRBV5-5 and TRBJ1-5; TRBD1 agrees at 10 bases. Germline trimming cut 3 bases from V and 0 bases from J; bases unmatched to any gene: 6. CDR1 and CDR2 from the germline V gene are SGHKS and YYEKEE (reference sequence). The CDR3 has 17 amino acids. The CDR3, as DNA: TGTGCCAGCAGCTCAACCGGGACAGGGGATAGCAATCAGCCCCAGCATTTT. Translating gives CASSSTGTGDSNQPQHF.

There are many counts of this clonotype. The chain couples TRBV3-1 to TRBJ2-1; possibly TRBD1 for D (6 bases). From germline, CDR1 is LGHDT and CDR2 YNNKEL (reference sequence). The V gene lost 8 bases and the J gene lost 9 bases, with 17 bases spanning the gap. CDR3 size: 13 residues. The CDR3 spells CASGSGQLGEQFF. Here the CDR3 DNA reads TGTGCCAGCGGTTCCGGACAGTTGGGTGAGCAGTTCTTC.

Only a few counts were recorded for this clonotype. This sequence joins TRBV10-3 and TRBJ1-1, with unresolved D. The CDR3 has 14 amino acids. Trimming left V 3 bases short and J 0 bases short, with 8 bases between. The germline V gene encodes CDR1 ENHRY and CDR2 SYGVKD. The CDR3 is CAISDVGLNTEAFF. CDR3 sequence (DNA): TGTGCCATCAGTGACGTCGGACTGAACACTGAAGCTTTCTTT.